The source of this T cell receptor beta chain is a study of spatial heterogeneity in lung cancer. Every molecule of TCR cDNA had its own unique molecular identifier. TCRdb re-derived calls from the 5' RACE reads in MiXCR, one entry per CDR3 protein. The sample lists tens of thousands of distinct CDR3 sequences; roughly 10% were seen once. This clonotype was observed a few times. Time point indicated: sample taken at primary tumor resection. The authors sequenced whole RNA from tumor, nontumor lung or frozen PBMC without sorting. The sequencing here drew on PBMCs, taken at surgery. The source of this sequence is a female donor with early-stage non-small cell lung cancer.

CDR3 amino acids: CASSFTGAPNEKLFF. The CDR3 DNA follows: TGCGCCAGCAGCTTTACAGGGGCCCCCAATGAAAAACTGTTTTTT. V and J are TRBV5-1 and TRBJ1-4; TRBD1 matches at 7 bases. This CDR3 comprises 15 residues. Per germline, CDR1 SGHRS and CDR2 YFSETQ. J lost 5 bases, V lost 2 bases, and 6 bases had no gene match.